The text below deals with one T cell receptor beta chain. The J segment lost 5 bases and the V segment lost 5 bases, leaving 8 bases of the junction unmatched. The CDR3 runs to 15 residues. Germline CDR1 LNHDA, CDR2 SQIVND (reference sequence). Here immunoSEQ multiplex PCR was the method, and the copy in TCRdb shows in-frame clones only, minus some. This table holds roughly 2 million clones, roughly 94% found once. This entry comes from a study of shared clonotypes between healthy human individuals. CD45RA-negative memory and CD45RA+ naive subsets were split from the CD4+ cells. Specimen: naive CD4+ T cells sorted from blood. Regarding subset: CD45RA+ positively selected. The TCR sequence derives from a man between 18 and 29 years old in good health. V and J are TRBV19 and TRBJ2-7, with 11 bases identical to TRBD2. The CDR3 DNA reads TGTGCCAGTAGTGCTAGCGGGAGGTTCCAGAACGAGCAGTACTTC. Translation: CASSASGRFQNEQYF.